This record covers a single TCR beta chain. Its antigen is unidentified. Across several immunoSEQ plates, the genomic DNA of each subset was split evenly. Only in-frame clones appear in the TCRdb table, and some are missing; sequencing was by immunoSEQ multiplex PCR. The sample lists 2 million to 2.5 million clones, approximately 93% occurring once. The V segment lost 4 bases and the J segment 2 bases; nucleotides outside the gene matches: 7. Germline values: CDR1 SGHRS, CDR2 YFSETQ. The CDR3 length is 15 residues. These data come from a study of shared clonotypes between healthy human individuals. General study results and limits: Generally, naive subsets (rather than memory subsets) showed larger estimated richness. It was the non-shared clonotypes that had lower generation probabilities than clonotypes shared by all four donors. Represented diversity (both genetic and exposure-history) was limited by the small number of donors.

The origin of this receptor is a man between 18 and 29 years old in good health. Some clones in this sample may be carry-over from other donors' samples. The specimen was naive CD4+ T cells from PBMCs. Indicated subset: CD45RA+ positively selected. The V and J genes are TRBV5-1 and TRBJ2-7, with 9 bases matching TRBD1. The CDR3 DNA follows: TGCGCCAGCAGCGTTGGGACAGGGACCCCCTACGAGCAGTACTTC. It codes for CASSVGTGTPYEQYF.